What follows are 15 T cell receptor beta chains derived from one specimen sequenced in a study of cytomegalovirus exposure and HLA in healthy donors. The PCR was carried out with 60 Vbeta primers and 13 Jbeta primers. TCRdb keeps only in-frame clones here, not all; method: immunoSEQ multiplex PCR. This sample yields around 150,000 clones, of which approximately 84% are seen a single time; roughly 6.3% belongs to the top ten. Sequenced input: PBMCs. These receptors were collected from a male donor in good health and CMV-seropositive.

V gene TRBV7-9 combines with J gene TRBJ2-3, with unresolved D. The CDR3 has 14 residues. Germline values: CDR1 SEHNR, CDR2 FQNEAQ (reference sequence). Trimming took 4 bases from V and 0 from J, leaving 8 bases between them. CDR3 protein: CASSSQTSTDTQYF. DNA of the CDR3: TGTGCCAGCAGCTCTCAGACTAGCACAGATACGCAGTATTTT.

V and J are TRBV7-9 and TRBJ2-3; maybe TRBD2 (6 bases). Germline V gene sequence: CDR1 SEHNR, CDR2 FQNEAQ (reference sequence). The V end lost 5 bases, the J end lost 0 bases, and 12 bases lay between the germline ends. There are 15 residues in the CDR3. The CDR3 region has the DNA TGTGCCAGCAGCCAAAGCGGGTCGAGCACAGATACGCAGTATTTT. This sequence encodes CASSQSGSSTDTQYF.

This clone was seen ten or more times. The CDR3 sequence is CASSWLAGGPSYNEQFF. CDR3 nucleotides: TGTGCCAGCAGCTGGCTAGCGGGAGGGCCCTCCTACAATGAGCAGTTCTTC. The J gene is TRBJ2-1, the V gene TRBV5-4; 12 bases fit TRBD2. Germline CDR1 is SGHNT and CDR2 is YYREEE (reference sequence). Trimming took 3 bases from V and 0 from J; bases not matched to a gene: 4. The CDR3 covers 17 residues.

This clone has only a few counts. The chain employs TRBV5-3 and TRBJ2-2, with 8 nucleotides matching TRBD2. TRBV5-3 is annotated as an ORF whose role is uncertain. The CDR3 sequence is 18 residues long. V was pared by 4 bases and J by 0 bases, with 11 bases of the junction left unmatched. In DNA, the CDR3 is TGTGCCAGAAGCCGGGAGGGTCTAACCCCTACGAACACCGGGGAGCTGTTTTTT. Translating it yields CARSREGLTPTNTGELFF.

This clone was detected only a few times. This chain connects TRBV10-3 to TRBJ1-4; no clear D. CDR1 is ENHRY and CDR2 is SYGVKD in the germline V gene. The V end was cut by 0 bases, the J end by 6 bases, with 8 bases between. The CDR3 sequence is 14 residues long. This CDR3 reads CAISESNGDEKLFF. DNA for the CDR3: TGTGCCATCAGTGAGTCGAACGGGGATGAAAAACTGTTTTTT.

The chain has TRBV27 and TRBJ2-1; the match to TRBD2 covers 12 bases. Per germline, CDR1 MNHEY and CDR2 SMNVEV (reference sequence). The CDR3 runs 18 residues. J lost 0 bases, V lost 5 bases, and 8 bases had no gene match. CDR3 DNA: TGTGCCAGCAGTCCTCTCACGACTAGCGGGAGCTCCTACAATGAGCAGTTCTTC. It is translated as CASSPLTTSGSSYNEQFF.

This clone was seen once. The chain uses TRBV29-1 and TRBJ2-7, with 9 bases that match TRBD2. The CDR3 is made up of 16 amino acids. V was pared by 0 bases and J by 3 bases, with 9 bases of the junction left unmatched. Germline CDR1 reads SQVTM; CDR2 reads ANQGSEA. The CDR3 here is CSVEDLSGGTHYEQYF. CDR3 nucleotides: TGCAGCGTTGAAGACCTTAGCGGGGGCACCCACTACGAGCAGTACTTC.

V usage is TRBV7-2 and J usage is TRBJ2-7, with D perhaps matching TRBD1 (5 bases). From germline, CDR1 is SGHTA and CDR2 FQGNSA. Trimming cost V 6 bases and J 1 base, with 10 bases left between them. This CDR3 has 13 residues. The CDR3 spells CASRGRTSYEQYF. Here the CDR3 DNA reads TGTGCCAGCAGGGGCAGGACATCCTACGAGCAGTACTTC.

The rearrangement links TRBV7-9 to TRBJ2-1, with TRBD2 matching over 9 bases. The CDR3 totals 18 residues. Germline V CDR1 and CDR2: SEHNR, FQNEAQ (reference sequence). The junction had 7 bases not matched to a gene; V was cut back by 1 base and J by 0 bases. Here the CDR3 reads CASSLGPSGIFSYNEQFF. CDR3 in DNA: TGTGCCAGCAGCTTAGGTCCTAGCGGGATTTTCTCCTACAATGAGCAGTTCTTC.

This sequence joins TRBV27 and TRBJ2-7; D remains unclear. The germline V and J ends were trimmed by 1 base and 3 bases, with 10 bases remaining between them. Looked up from germline, CDR1 is MNHEY and CDR2 is SMNVEV (reference sequence). The CDR3 consists of 14 residues. CDR3 in amino acids: CASSLYASYYEQYF. In nucleotides, the CDR3 is TGTGCCAGCAGTTTATATGCGAGCTACTACGAGCAGTACTTC.

The chain carries TRBV7-9 and TRBJ2-3; D ambiguous. Looked up from germline, CDR1 is SEHNR and CDR2 is FQNEAQ (reference sequence). The V gene lost 8 bases and the J gene lost 2 bases, with 11 bases spanning the gap. This CDR3 contains 13 residues. The CDR3, as DNA: TGTGCCAGCCGCCCTCTACTCACAGATACGCAGTATTTT. Protein: CASRPLLTDTQYF.

The V and J genes are TRBV9 and TRBJ1-5; 7 nucleotides line up with TRBD1. J gave up 3 bases and V 0 bases, and 6 bases lay outside the gene matches. Germline V lookup: CDR1 SGDLS, CDR2 YYNGEE. The CDR3 length is 16 residues. Here the CDR3 reads CASSVGPTGDNQPQHF. As DNA, the CDR3 is TGTGCCAGCAGCGTAGGCCCTACAGGGGACAATCAGCCCCAGCATTTT.

The genes are TRBV6-5 and TRBJ1-1, with 7 bases that match TRBD1. This CDR3 spans 15 amino acids. V lost 6 bases to trimming and J lost 3 bases; unmatched junction nucleotides: 10. The germline V gene has CDR1 MNHEY and CDR2 SVGAGI. The CDR3 here is CASSRTGQGDTEAFF. CDR3 DNA: TGTGCCAGCAGCAGAACAGGGCAGGGGGACACTGAAGCTTTCTTT.

This chain uses TRBV30 with TRBJ1-2; the D gene is possibly TRBD1 (6 bases). The length of the CDR3 is 17 residues. Germline CDR1 GTSNPN, CDR2 SVGIG (reference sequence). V dropped 3 bases and J dropped 2 bases, with 22 bases sitting between them. The CDR3 reads CAWRNSGGGGSNYGYTF. The CDR3 region has the DNA TGTGCCTGGAGGAATTCGGGGGGCGGGGGGTCCAACTATGGCTACACCTTC.

The chain recombines TRBV7-2 with TRBJ2-7; a possible D gene is TRBD2 (5 bases). Germline lookup yields CDR1 SGHTA and CDR2 FQGNSA. The CDR3 totals 13 residues. V was clipped by 5 bases and J by 2 bases, with 10 bases between them. The CDR3 sequence: CASSPPLAYEQYF. DNA of the CDR3: TGTGCCAGCAGCCCCCCACTAGCCTACGAGCAGTACTTC.